Presented here are 11 T cell receptor beta chains from one specimen sequenced in a study of blood T cells in healthy people across ages. A second about 7 to 12 cycle PCR used barcoded and J-beta primers. TCRdb re-called the 5' RACE reads through MiXCR, storing one row per CDR3 protein. The data show around 790,000 distinct CDR3 sequences, under 45% seen once. Sequencing was carried out using blood. The receptors were gathered from a man aged 55 to 70 in good health.

As concerns this clonotype: Sequence at one end of the junction differs from germline and may be a read error. The gene calls are TRBV7-8 and TRBJ2-5; the D gene could be TRBD1 or TRBD2 (5 bases each). Germline V gene sequence: CDR1 SGHVS, CDR2 FQNEAQ. This CDR3 has 16 residues. The CDR3 protein is CASSLAEGNGQETQYF. CDR3 DNA: TGTGCCAGCAGCTTAGCAGAGGGGAACGGTCAAGAGACTCAGTACTTC.

This clonotype was counted ten times or more. One end of the junction varies from germline; a read error may be responsible. This chain joins TRBV4-3 and TRBJ2-1; the match to TRBD2 covers 10 bases. Germline lookup yields CDR1 LGHNA and CDR2 YSLEER. The CDR3 has 15 amino acids. The CDR3 sequence: CASSLSGGAYNEQFF. The CDR3 coding sequence is TGTGCCAGCAGTTTAAGCGGGGGGGCGTACAATGAGCAGTTCTTC.

V and J are TRBV3-1 and TRBJ2-3; D is perhaps TRBD2 (6 bases). Deletions cut 4 bases from V and 12 bases from J, with 14 bases between. This CDR3 spans 12 amino acids. The germline V gene has CDR1 LGHDT and CDR2 YNNKEL (reference sequence). In nucleotides, the CDR3 is TGTGCCAGCAGCCGGTCCGGGACTTCACAGTATTTT. This translates into CASSRSGTSQYF.

This chain links TRBV6-2 or TRBV6-3 with TRBJ1-1; no clear D gene. The ends were cut back, 11 bases at V and 0 bases at J, with 13 bases in the middle. The CDR3 is made up of 13 amino acids. CDR1 is MNHEY and CDR2 is SVGEGT in the germline V gene. The CDR3 sequence is CAAVGLLNTEAFF. CDR3 bases: TGTGCCGCGGTGGGTTTGTTGAACACTGAAGCTTTCTTT.

This chain connects TRBV7-2 to TRBJ1-1; D might be TRBD1 (5 bases). CDR3 size: 12 residues. Germline V CDR1 and CDR2: SGHTA, FQGNSA. The V end was cut by 1 base, the J end by 9 bases, with 9 bases between. In DNA form, the CDR3 reads TGTGCCAGCAGCTTAGAGGGGATCCAAGCTTTCTTT. It codes for CASSLEGIQAFF.

The chain joins TRBV20-1 to TRBJ2-7, with D possibly called TRBD1 or TRBD2 (5 bases each). The V gene's germline CDR1 is DFQATT and CDR2 SNEGSKA (reference sequence). Deletions cut 3 bases from V and 0 bases from J, with 15 bases between. This CDR3 has 15 residues. CDR3 loop: CSARGTPGSSYEQYF. In nucleotides, the CDR3 is TGCAGTGCTAGGGGTACCCCAGGGAGCTCCTACGAGCAGTACTTC.

V gene TRBV28 combines with J gene TRBJ2-2; the D gene is possibly TRBD1 (5 bases). CDR3 size: 17 residues. Between the trimmed V and J ends, which lost 7 bases and 2 bases, there was a span of 20 bases. Germline CDR1 reads MDHEN; CDR2 reads SYDVKM. The CDR3 region is CASTPNGAGFNTGELFF. The CDR3, as DNA: TGTGCCAGCACCCCTAATGGGGCAGGTTTCAACACCGGGGAGCTGTTTTTT. Full variable domain (rest looked up from reference TRBV28 and TRBJ2-2): DVKVTQSSRYLVKRTGEKVFLECVQDMDHENMFWYRQDPGLGLRLIYFSYDVKMKEKGDIPEGYSVSREKKERFSLILESASTNQTSMYLCASTPNGAGFNTGELFFGEGSRLTVL.

The V gene is TRBV20-1, the J gene TRBJ1-1; D gene uncertain. The CDR3 runs 15 residues. V was trimmed by 5 bases and J by 3 bases, leaving 19 bases between them. Per the germline V gene, CDR1 is DFQATT and CDR2 is SNEGSKA (reference sequence). In DNA, the CDR3 is TGCAGTGCTTCCCGCGGAGGCAATGGGGACACTGAAGCTTTCTTT. Translating it yields CSASRGGNGDTEAFF.

The gene calls are TRBV6-2 or TRBV6-3 and TRBJ1-2, with D unclear. Trimming removed 6 bases from V and 2 bases from J, with 10 bases in between. From germline, CDR1 is MNHEY and CDR2 SVGEGT. The CDR3 spans 13 residues. The CDR3 here is CASSPNMNYGYTF. CDR3 in DNA: TGTGCCAGCAGCCCTAACATGAACTATGGCTACACCTTC.

The gene calls are TRBV19 and TRBJ2-1; 9 bases line up with TRBD2. The germline CDR1 and CDR2 sequences are LNHDA and SQIVND (reference sequence). The CDR3 length is 16 residues. Unmatched junction bases numbered 10, after V lost 3 bases and J lost 7 bases. CDR3 sequence: CASSIQGAGGTNEQFF. The CDR3 DNA follows: TGTGCCAGTAGTATTCAGGGAGCGGGGGGTACAAATGAGCAGTTCTTC.

This clonotype has more than one count but fewer than ten. This chain joins TRBV12-3 or TRBV12-4 and TRBJ1-1, with a weak D call TRBD1 (6 bases). The CDR3 is 13 residues long. Deletions cut 7 bases from V and 6 bases from J, with 15 bases between. The CDR3 region has the DNA TGTGCCAGCACCCGCGGGGGCGTTTCTGAAGCTTTCTTT. Encoded protein: CASTRGGVSEAFF.